Following are 9 T cell receptor beta chains from one sample sequenced in a study of blood T cells in healthy people across ages. The second PCR ran about 6 to 11 cycles with a sample-barcoded 5' primer and J-beta primers. TCRdb fed the 5' RACE reads into MiXCR, producing one record per CDR3 protein. The sample has more than 650,000 distinct CDR3 sequences, roughly 50% seen once. Sequencing was carried out using blood. These receptor sequences come from a man at least 80 years old in good health.

This clonotype has only a few counts. The chain links TRBV20-1 to TRBJ2-7, with 9 bases aligning to TRBD2. The CDR3 runs 16 residues. CDR1 and CDR2 (germline): DFQATT, SNEGSKA (reference sequence). V gave up 1 base and J gave up 7 bases; unmatched junction bases: 14. The CDR3 sequence is CSARGGGRALSGEQYF. CDR3 in DNA: TGCAGTGCTAGAGGTGGCGGGAGGGCCCTATCGGGAGAGCAGTACTTC.

The chain couples TRBV2 to TRBJ1-5, with 8 bases that match TRBD1. Germline V gene lookup returns CDR1 SNHLY and CDR2 FYNNEI. This CDR3 comprises 16 residues. Losses at the gene ends were 3 bases for V and 3 bases for J; bases not matched to a gene: 7. The CDR3 here is CASSDPGTGANQPQHF. The CDR3 DNA follows: TGTGCCAGCAGTGATCCCGGGACAGGCGCCAATCAGCCCCAGCATTTT.

This chain joins TRBV20-1 and TRBJ2-7, with 10 bases aligning to TRBD2. The CDR3 has 13 residues. V shed 6 bases, J shed 4 bases, and the junction held 6 bases outside the gene matches. Germline CDR1 is DFQATT and CDR2 is SNEGSKA (reference sequence). CDR3 region: CSAPGLAPYEQYF. The CDR3 DNA follows: TGCAGTGCGCCGGGACTAGCGCCTTACGAGCAGTACTTC.

This chain links TRBV2 with TRBJ2-7; D uncertain. The germline V and J ends were trimmed by 4 bases and 5 bases, with 15 bases remaining between them. CDR3 length: 14 residues. Germline V lookup: CDR1 SNHLY, CDR2 FYNNEI. The CDR3 nucleotides read TGTGCCAGCAGTGGTCAATCGGGTTTCCACGAGCAGTACTTC. It specifies CASSGQSGFHEQYF.

The chain joins TRBV6-2 or TRBV6-3 to TRBJ2-2; tentatively, D is TRBD1 or TRBD2 (5 bases each). The length of the CDR3 is 17 residues. Trimming took off 10 bases at V and 2 bases at J, with 23 bases between the two ends. Germline V gene data show CDR1 as MNHEY and CDR2 as SVGEGT. The CDR3 here is CATTPGPLKFNTGELFF. As DNA, the CDR3 is TGTGCCACCACTCCGGGACCCCTAAAATTCAACACCGGGGAGCTGTTTTTT.

The table lists this clonotype with a few counts. The genes are TRBV7-2 and TRBJ1-6, with 8 nucleotides matching TRBD1. V shed 5 bases and J 7 bases; nucleotides not matched to a gene: 7. This CDR3 has 15 residues. CDR1 SGHTA and CDR2 FQGNSA come from the germline V gene. The DNA for the CDR3 is TGTGCCAGCAGCACCCGGACAGGGAACAATTCACCCCTCCACTTT. This codes for CASSTRTGNNSPLHF. Looking up the rest from reference TRBV7-2 and TRBJ1-6 gives the full variable domain: GAGVSQSPSNKVTEKGKDVELRCDPISGHTALYWYRQSLGQGLEFLIYFQGNSAPDKSGLPSDRFSAERTGGSVSTLTIQRTQQEDSAVYLCASSTRTGNNSPLHFGNGTRLTVT.

This clonotype has only a few counts. The chain links TRBV2 to TRBJ2-3; a weak D match, TRBD2 (5 bases). CDR1 and CDR2 from the germline V gene are SNHLY and FYNNEI. The ends were cut back, 3 bases at V and 3 bases at J, with 7 bases in the middle. The CDR3 length is 13 residues. CDR3 sequence: CASSDRRTDTQYF. CDR3 DNA sequence: TGTGCCAGCAGTGACCGGAGGACAGATACGCAGTATTTT.

This chain joins TRBV6-1 and TRBJ2-7; D call uncertain. CDR1 and CDR2 from the germline V gene are MNHNS and SASEGT. The germline V and J ends were trimmed by 0 bases and 3 bases, with 3 bases remaining between them. This CDR3 region has 12 residues. The CDR3 region is CASSEAFYEQYF. In DNA, the CDR3 is TGTGCCAGCAGTGAAGCGTTCTACGAGCAGTACTTC.

This clonotype was counted only a few times. This chain joins TRBV21-1 and TRBJ2-7; whether TRBD1, the table's D call, matches the DNA was not checked. TRBV21-1 is a recognized pseudogene. The CDR3 is 16 amino acids. The DNA for the CDR3 is TGTGCCAGCAGCAAAGGGAACCGGGACAAATTCTACGAGCAGTACTTC. Protein sequence: CASSKGNRDKFYEQYF.